The 15 T cell receptor beta chains below were found in one sample sequenced in a study of shared T cell receptors in the human thymus. Assay used: immunoSEQ multiplex PCR; TCRdb lists only in-frame clones, some missing. Of more than 550,000 clones in the sample, 70% to 90% are singletons; the top ten hold roughly 0.01%. These data also featured in a second study, about human thymus T cells.

What was sequenced was thymocytes. Receptors originate from a girl under three years old with a congenital heart defect.

The genes are TRBV5-6 and TRBJ1-4; 10 bases are shared with TRBD1. The CDR3 is made up of 19 amino acids. CDR1 is SGHDT, CDR2 YYEEEE, per germline. J was trimmed by 2 bases and V by 4 bases; bases with no gene match: 14. The CDR3 sequence: CASSLFQSRDRGTNEKLFF. In DNA form, the CDR3 reads TGTGCCAGCAGCCTATTTCAGTCCCGGGACAGGGGTACTAATGAAAAACTGTTTTTT.

The V gene is TRBV11-2, the J gene TRBJ2-2; D gene unclear. Germline assignment: CDR1 SGHAT and CDR2 FQNNGV. CDR3 size: 10 residues. The V end lost 10 bases, the J end lost 4 bases, and 4 bases lay between the germline ends. In DNA, the CDR3 is TGTGCCACCTTCACCGGGGAGCTGTTTTTT. Amino acids: CATFTGELFF.

V is TRBV7-9 and J is TRBJ2-7, with a possible D match to TRBD2 (5 bases). The CDR3 runs to 14 residues. CDR1 is SEHNR, CDR2 FQNEAQ, per germline (reference sequence). V lost 1 base, J lost 0 bases, and 7 bases lay in between. CDR3 sequence: CASSLVGSSYEQYF. In DNA, the CDR3 is TGTGCCAGCAGCTTAGTTGGGAGCTCCTACGAGCAGTACTTC.

This chain uses TRBV2 with TRBJ1-3, with a weak D call TRBD1 (6 bases). The CDR3 loop spans 16 amino acids. The germline CDR1 and CDR2 sequences are SNHLY and FYNNEI. V gave up 6 bases and J gave up 0 bases, with 15 bases separating them. In nucleotides, the CDR3 is TGTGCCAGCAGAGACGGGTGGGACATCTCTGGAAACACCATATATTTT. Amino acid sequence: CASRDGWDISGNTIYF. Complete variable domain (other parts from reference TRBV2 and TRBJ1-3): EPEVTQTPSHQVTQMGQEVILRCVPISNHLYFYWYRQILGQKVEFLVSFYNNEISEKSEIFDDQFSVERPDGSNFTLKIRSTKLEDSAMYFCASRDGWDISGNTIYFGEGSWLTVV.

The rearrangement uses TRBV4-1 and TRBJ1-3; 7 nucleotides agree with TRBD1. This CDR3 is 18 amino acids long. J gave up 0 bases and V 6 bases, and 14 bases lay outside the gene matches. Germline CDR1 reads MGHRA; CDR2 reads YSYEKL. The CDR3 spells CASSHTPGQLVSGNTIYF. The CDR3 DNA follows: TGCGCCAGCAGTCACACTCCGGGACAGTTAGTCTCTGGAAACACCATATATTTT.

The rearrangement links TRBV5-5 to TRBJ1-2; 10 bases line up with TRBD1. The CDR3 length is 15 residues. The germline gives CDR1 SGHKS, CDR2 YYEKEE (reference sequence). V was pared by 2 bases and J by 7 bases, with 8 bases of the junction left unmatched. DNA of the CDR3: TGTGCCAGCAGCTTCCGAGACAGGGGGCTCGGTGGCTACACCTTC. Its translation is CASSFRDRGLGGYTF.

The chain recombines TRBV5-4 with TRBJ2-3; a possible D gene is TRBD2 (6 bases). V lost 4 bases, J lost 3 bases, and 15 bases lay in between. The CDR3 runs 15 residues. CDR1 is SGHNT, CDR2 YYREEE, per germline (reference sequence). The CDR3 region is CASSPGGKGTDTQYF. CDR3 coding DNA: TGTGCCAGCAGCCCCGGGGGAAAAGGGACAGATACGCAGTATTTT. The full variable domain, in which reference TRBV5-4 and TRBJ2-3 provide the parts outside the CDR3, is ETGVTQSPTHLIKTRGQQVTLRCSSQSGHNTVSWYQQALGQGPQFIFQYYREEENGRGNFPPRFSGLQFPNYSSELNVNALELDDSALYLCASSPGGKGTDTQYFGPGTRLTVL.

DNA for the CDR3: TGCGCCAGCAGCCAAGAAGAGAGATACCTCTATGGCTACACCTTC. Encoded protein: CASSQEERYLYGYTF. This chain uses TRBV4-3 with TRBJ1-2; D uncertain. Trimming took off 0 bases at V and 4 bases at J, with 12 bases between the two ends. The CDR3 has 15 amino acids. CDR1 LGHNA and CDR2 YSLEER come from the germline V gene.

The rearrangement links TRBV2 to TRBJ1-1; D perhaps matches TRBD1 (6 bases). Per the germline V gene, CDR1 is SNHLY and CDR2 is FYNNEI. The CDR3 loop spans 15 amino acids. V gave up 8 bases and J gave up 3 bases, with 19 bases separating them. CDR3 sequence: CASLDNRELDTEAFF. CDR3 nucleotides: TGTGCCAGCCTAGACAACAGGGAATTGGACACTGAAGCTTTCTTT.

The chain is built from TRBV20-1 and TRBJ2-1; TRBD2 might be the D (6 bases). Per germline, CDR1 DFQATT and CDR2 SNEGSKA (reference sequence). The germline V and J ends were trimmed by 3 bases and 7 bases, with 7 bases remaining between them. CDR3 length: 11 residues. The CDR3 region has the DNA TGCAGTGCTAGTGCGGGGAATGAGCAGTTCTTC. This gives the protein CSASAGNEQFF.

The gene calls are TRBV6-6 and TRBJ2-5; TRBD2 matches 7 bases. V trimming: 8 bases; J trimming: 3 bases; junction bases outside the gene matches: 15. The CDR3 extends over 16 amino acids. Germline lookup yields CDR1 MNHNY and CDR2 SVGAGI (reference sequence). The CDR3 DNA reads as TGTGCCAGCGACTACTCTCGCGGGGGACCGAAAGAGACCCAGTACTTC. This translates into CASDYSRGGPKETQYF.

This sequence joins TRBV7-3 and TRBJ1-3; 7 bases are shared with TRBD1. V dropped 3 bases and J dropped 0; count of bases not matched to a gene: 5. This CDR3 comprises 16 residues. Germline V gene sequence: CDR1 SGHTA, CDR2 FQGTGA. For the CDR3, the DNA is TGTGCCAGCAGCTTGGGACAGCAGAACTCTGGAAACACCATATATTTT. This codes for CASSLGQQNSGNTIYF.

The gene calls are TRBV28 and TRBJ1-2; no definite D call. V was trimmed by 0 bases and J by 7 bases, leaving 12 bases between them. The CDR3 has 14 amino acids. CDR1 and CDR2 from the germline V gene are MDHEN and SYDVKM. The DNA for the CDR3 is TGTGCCAGCAGTTTATGGGGCTTTACCCGTGGCTACACCTTC. Amino acids: CASSLWGFTRGYTF.

This chain connects TRBV5-1 to TRBJ2-5; 13 bases are a match to TRBD2. The ends lost 2 bases at V and 5 bases at J; junction bases unmatched: 3. CDR1 is SGHRS and CDR2 is YFSETQ in the germline V gene. The CDR3 sequence is 15 residues long. As DNA, the CDR3 is TGCGCCAGCAGCTTAACTAGCGGGGGGGCCGAGACCCAGTACTTC. It encodes CASSLTSGGAETQYF.

This clone was seen more than once but under ten times. The chain employs TRBV10-3 and TRBJ1-1; D perhaps matches TRBD1 (6 bases). Germline V gene lookup returns CDR1 ENHRY and CDR2 SYGVKD. The length of the CDR3 is 12 residues. The germline V and J ends were trimmed by 6 bases and 8 bases, with 13 bases remaining between them. The CDR3 region has the DNA TGTGCCATCAGCGTTGGACAGATGGAAGCTTTCTTT. It specifies CAISVGQMEAFF.